This section outlines one TCR beta chain sequence together with its context. The read stops 3 residues short of the end of the CDR3; the missing end is completed from the germline J gene. Using immunoSEQ multiplex PCR, the repertoire was profiled, and TCRdb retains in-frame clones only, with some absent. This repertoire includes around 30,000 clones. Per germline, CDR1 LNHDA and CDR2 SQIVND (reference sequence). There are 14 residues in the CDR3. The J segment lost 3 bases and the V segment lost 3 bases, leaving 2 bases of the junction unmatched. The sample originates from a study of Tregs in tolerant kidney transplant recipients. Recipients received nonmyeloablative bone marrow transplants from related graft donors, with transient mixed chimerism.

V usage is TRBV19 and J usage is TRBJ2-1; TRBD2 matches 7 bases. This clonotype was obtained from a human patient who received a combined kidney and bone marrow transplant. A share of the T cells may be of graft donor origin. The sequencing used CD4+ T cells from blood (PBMCs), collected 24 months after the transplant. Incomplete CDR3 DNA: TGTGCCAGTAGTATGCGGGAGAACTACAATGAG. Its translation: CASSMRENYNE. The entire CDR3 protein reads CASSMRENYNEQFF.